The present TCR beta chain was sequenced within a study of metastatic and nonmetastatic thyroid tumors. Each patient came to thyroid surgery without any prior treatment (of any kind). As processed by the authors: In papillary thyroid cancer, a distant-metastasis classifier was built using CDR3 differences across clinicopathological groups. TCRdb used MiXCR to call clones anew from the PCR reads. The V and J calls and clone size are TCRdb's, not the authors'. This sample has fewer than 35,000 clones, with roughly a sixth found just once. The clonotype comes from a male donor with papillary thyroid cancer or a benign thyroid nodule (not recorded which). Some clones in this sample may be carry-over from other donors' samples. Specimen: blood.

The CDR3 here is CASSEGGASGNTIYF. The DNA for the CDR3 is TGTGCCAGCAGTGAAGGCGGGGCCTCTGGAAACACCATATATTTT. The rearrangement joins TRBV2 to TRBJ1-3; D may be TRBD1 (5 bases). CDR3 length: 15 residues. Per germline, CDR1 SNHLY and CDR2 FYNNEI. V shed 1 base and J shed 0 bases, with 7 bases lying between them.